This T cell receptor beta chain came from a study of T cell responses to AZD1222 COVID-19 vaccine. Concerning this clone itself: Its specificity is unknown.

General observations from the study: Among vaccine-associated CD4 TCRs, coverage spanned spike, with dominance at 160-218 and 743-854.

This table comes from immunoSEQ multiplex PCR, and its TCRdb copy is limited to in-frame clones, with some not included. The data contain roughly 67,000 clones, 88% of them singletons. Germline V gene sequence: CDR1 LGHDT, CDR2 YNNKEL (reference sequence). V lost 4 bases and J lost 2; bases outside the gene matches: 11. There are 16 residues in the CDR3. This clonotype was sampled from an adult in good health. V gene TRBV3-1 (or the pseudogene TRBV3-2) combines with J gene TRBJ2-7; 7 positions match TRBD1. The specimen comprised peripheral blood, sampled on day 0 of AZD1222 vaccination. Here the CDR3 DNA reads TGTGCCAGCAGCCTAAGTCCGGGGACAGCCACCTACGAGCAGTACTTC. Amino acids: CASSLSPGTATYEQYF.